The entry below gives a single TCR beta chain sequence along with its context. The source of the sample is a study of blood T cell repertoires in COVID-19. Trimming cost V 5 bases and J 6 bases; bases outside gene matches: 9. This CDR3 has 15 residues. CDR1 is KGHSH and CDR2 is LQKENI in the germline V gene. Sequencing used immunoSEQ multiplex PCR; TCRdb keeps in-frame clones, though not all of them. The sample records over 85,000 clones, roughly 87% being singletons. This receptor was obtained from a man aged 45 to 65 with active COVID-19. J is TRBJ2-1 and V is TRBV18; 8 positions match TRBD1. The source material was peripheral blood. DNA for the CDR3: TGTGCCAGCTCAGGAGGACAGGGAGGTTCCAATGAGCAGTTCTTC. Its protein is CASSGGQGGSNEQFF.